This T cell receptor (beta chain) was captured by sequencing in a study of shared clonotypes between healthy human individuals. Notes on the study in general: Naive subsets typically showed greater estimated richness than memory subsets.

As regards this clone: What it binds is not known.

Generated by immunoSEQ multiplex PCR, the TCRdb table keeps only in-frame clones and is missing some. The sample holds roughly 400,000 clones; 90% to 98% are singletons and the top ten take less than 0.35%. The V and J ends lost 8 bases and 0 bases respectively, with 11 bases between them. This CDR3 comprises 13 residues. The germline V gene encodes CDR1 WSHSY and CDR2 SAAADI. Sequenced: memory CD8+ T cells sorted from blood. The subset was: CD45RO+ cells pooled with CCR7-negative TemRA cells. The receptor comes from a man in his thirties or forties in good health. The rearrangement joins TRBV10-2 to TRBJ2-7; tentative D call: TRBD1 (6 bases). The CDR3 region has the DNA TGCGCCAGCGCCGGACAGTCCTCCTACGAGCAGTACTTC. Translating gives CASAGQSSYEQYF.